A selection of T cell receptor beta chains follows, all from one sample in a study of cytomegalovirus exposure and HLA in healthy donors. Assay used: immunoSEQ multiplex PCR; TCRdb lists only in-frame clones, some missing. The table lists about 140,000 clones, around 73% of them singletons. Sequencing was performed on PBMCs. The origin of the receptors is a female donor in good health and CMV-seronegative. Both conserved end residues are part of each CDR3. A D gene is named only where the DNA matches it firmly. Clone size is shown for a subset of rows, as once, few, many or a class of expanded clone.

v_gene,j_gene,len,abundance,d_gene,CDR3nt,CDR3aa
TRBV2,TRBJ2-5,13,-,TRBD1,TGTGCCAGCGCTGGACAGGCGGGAGAGACCCAGTACTTC,CASAGQAGETQYF
TRBV25-1,TRBJ2-6,18,few,TRBD1,TGTGCCAGCAGTGGGGGGACAGGGGGTGTCTCTGGGGCCAACGTCCTGACTTTC,CASSGGTGGVSGANVLTF
TRBV18,TRBJ1-5,15,once,-,TGTGCCAGCTCACCACCGAGCGGGGAAAATCAGCCCCAGCATTTT,CASSPPSGENQPQHF
TRBV30,TRBJ2-3,11,-,-,TGTGCCTGGAGTTCCAAAGATACGCAGTATTTT,CAWSSKDTQYF
TRBV11-2,TRBJ1-1,11,few,-,TGTGCCAGCACAGGGGTCACTGAAGCTTTCTTT,CASTGVTEAFF
TRBV4-1,TRBJ1-2,14,few,TRBD1,TGCGCCAGCACCCTGACAGGGATGGACTATGGCTACACCTTC,CASTLTGMDYGYTF
TRBV6-5,TRBJ2-7,14,-,TRBD1,TGTGCCAGCAGCCGGGGACAGGGCACCTACGAGCAGTACTTC,CASSRGQGTYEQYF
TRBV6-5,TRBJ2-7,14,-,-,TGTGCCAGCAGTTACGGGGGGGGGCCCTACGAGCAGTACTTC,CASSYGGGPYEQYF
TRBV29-1,TRBJ1-2,13,-,TRBD1,TGCAGCGTTGACGCAGGGGGCGTCTATGGCTACACCTTC,CSVDAGGVYGYTF
TRBV7-2,TRBJ2-7,15,few,-,TGTGCCAGCAGCTTAGTGCCAGGGGTCGTCTACGAGCAGTACTTC,CASSLVPGVVYEQYF
TRBV28,TRBJ1-4,12,-,-,TGTGCCAGCAGTTTGTATCCTGAAAAACTGTTTTTT,CASSLYPEKLFF
TRBV18,TRBJ2-2,17,-,-,TGTGCCAGCTCCCCTCGAGGAAGGGGCCACGACACCGGGGAGCTGTTTTTT,CASSPRGRGHDTGELFF
TRBV18,TRBJ2-7,13,-,-,TGTGCCAGCTCACCATCGACAGTTGATGAGCAGTACTTC,CASSPSTVDEQYF
TRBV19,TRBJ2-1,15,-,TRBD1,TGTGCCAGTAGTTCCCCGAGGACAGGGTACAATGAGCAGTTCTTC,CASSSPRTGYNEQFF
TRBV7-9,TRBJ2-2,15,few,TRBD1,TGTGCCAGCAGCTTGTTTACAGGGGGCACCGGGGAGCTGTTTTTT,CASSLFTGGTGELFF
TRBV28,TRBJ2-5,14,-,-,TGTGCCAGCCGGTGGGCCAGGGCCCAAGAGACCCAGTACTTC,CASRWARAQETQYF
TRBV5-1,TRBJ1-5,16,-,TRBD1,TGCGCCAGCAGCTTGGATGGAGGACAGGTCAATCAGCCCCAGCATTTT,CASSLDGGQVNQPQHF
TRBV19,TRBJ2-5,14,-,TRBD1,TGTGCCAGTAGTACCCAAACAGGGGGGGAGACCCAGTACTTC,CASSTQTGGETQYF
TRBV9,TRBJ1-6,16,-,-,TGTGCCAGCAGCAGACCTCAGGGGCCCGACAATTCACCCCTCCACTTT,CASSRPQGPDNSPLHF
TRBV7-2,TRBJ1-5,16,once,TRBD1,TGTGCCAGCAGCTTAGCATCGGCAGGGGGCGTTCAGCCCCAGCATTTT,CASSLASAGGVQPQHF
TRBV25-1,TRBJ1-4,13,-,-,TGTGCCAGCGGGCCAGGCTTCGATGAAAAACTGTTTTTT,CASGPGFDEKLFF